Shown below are 20 T cell receptor beta chains from a single sample sequenced in a study of blood T cells in healthy people across ages (dated by TCRdb to about 2015). The library was built by means of 5' RACE. Sequenced on an Illumina HiSeq 2500. A second PCR of about 6 to 12 cycles was performed with a sample-barcoded 5' primer and a J-beta primer mix. TCRdb reran the public reads through fastp at Q25 and MiXCR, keeping productive beta chains. Every CDR3 protein is listed once, alongside the most common genes and DNA of its rows. The sample contains about 1 million distinct CDR3 sequences, roughly 45% of them found a single time. Together, the top ten hold approximately 17% of the sample. The sequenced material came from blood. All receptors derive from an older woman in good health.

This clonotype was detected only a few times. The chain links TRBV11-2 to TRBJ1-2, with D maybe TRBD1 (5 bases). The germline CDR1 and CDR2 sequences are SGHAT and FQNNGV. CDR3 length: 18 amino acids. The ends were cut back, 1 base at V and 1 base at J, with 19 bases in the middle. The CDR3 sequence is CASSLGWGGLGDNYGYTF. In nucleotides, the CDR3 is TGTGCCAGCAGCTTAGGTTGGGGAGGGTTAGGGGATAACTATGGCTACACCTTC.

This clonotype has only a few counts. The chain has TRBV15 and TRBJ2-5, with 11 bases identical to TRBD2. The last part of the DNA fits TRBJ2-7 better; the J call may be wrong. Looked up from germline, CDR1 is LNHNV and CDR2 is YYDKDF (reference sequence). This CDR3 comprises 16 residues. The CDR3 here is CATSRDGPSGGYEQYF. DNA for the CDR3: TGTGCCACCAGCAGAGATGGGCCTAGCGGGGGGTACGAGCAGTACTTC.

This chain uses TRBV15 with TRBJ2-7, with D possibly being TRBD2 (7 bases). The CDR3 is made up of 15 amino acids. V lost 1 base to trimming and J lost 4 bases, with 14 bases between them. Germline V gene data show CDR1 as LNHNV and CDR2 as YYDKDF (reference sequence). The CDR3 reads CATSRGGGRQYEQYF. The CDR3 DNA sequence: TGTGCCACCAGCAGAGGGGGGGGCCGACAGTACGAGCAGTACTTC. The full variable domain, completed using reference TRBV15 and TRBJ2-7, is DAMVIQNPRYQVTQFGKPVTLSCSQTLNHNVMYWYQQKSSQAPKLLFHYYDKDFNNEADTPDNFQSRRPNTSFCFLDIRSPGLGDTAMYLCATSRGGGRQYEQYFGPGTRLTVT.

This sequence joins TRBV9 and TRBJ2-1; 13 bases map to TRBD2. CDR1 is SGDLS, CDR2 YYNGEE, per germline. V was pared by 3 bases and J by 10 bases, with 10 bases of the junction left unmatched. The CDR3 has 16 amino acids. CDR3 amino acids: CASSDRTSGSPGEQFF. The CDR3 nucleotides are TGTGCCAGCAGCGACCGGACTAGCGGGAGTCCGGGAGAGCAGTTCTTC.

Worth noting for this clonotype: A much larger clone differs from this one at a single base, so this may be a read error. The rearrangement joins TRBV7-9 to TRBJ2-5, with D tentatively TRBD1 (6 bases). Germline CDR1 is SEHNR and CDR2 is FQNEAQ (reference sequence). Trimming cost V 5 bases and J 5 bases, with 15 bases left between them. CDR3 length: 14 amino acids. The CDR3 DNA is TGTGCCAGCAGCCCCTGGGACAACGAGGAGACCCAGTACTTC. Translation: CASSPWDNEETQYF.

This chain joins TRBV27 and TRBJ2-1; D may be TRBD2 (6 bases). This CDR3 has 12 amino acids. Trimming took off 2 bases at V and 12 bases at J, with 11 bases between the two ends. Germline-derived CDR1 and CDR2 are MNHEY and SMNVEV (reference sequence). CDR3 DNA sequence: TGTGCCAGCAGTTTAGCGGGACGTTCGCAGTTCTTC. Amino acids: CASSLAGRSQFF.

To note about this clonotype: This may come from a read error, since a much larger clone is one base off. This chain uses TRBV20-1 with TRBJ2-7; D gene unclear. CDR3 length: 15 residues. The germline V gene encodes CDR1 DFQATT and CDR2 SNEGSKA (reference sequence). In DNA, the CDR3 is TGCAGGGCTAGTAGGGATCAGGAACTCGTCCACGAGCAGTACTTC. The encoded protein is CRASRDQELVHEQYF.

The chain is built from TRBV12-3 or TRBV12-4 and TRBJ2-3; D possibly matches TRBD1 or TRBD2 (6 bases each). V was pared by 11 bases and J by 3 bases, with 33 bases between. The CDR3 has 19 residues. CDR3 residues: CACIGLAVEGESETDTQYF. In DNA, the CDR3 is TGTGCCTGCATAGGTCTGGCGGTGGAGGGGGAGTCCGAGACAGATACGCAGTATTTT.

The chain has TRBV6-1 and TRBJ2-7; maybe TRBD1 (5 bases). There are 15 residues in the CDR3. V was pared by 3 bases and J by 3 bases, with 15 bases between. Germline V CDR1 and CDR2: MNHNS, SASEGT. The chain's CDR3 is CASSDPRQYFYEQYF. The CDR3 nucleotides are TGTGCCAGCAGTGACCCGCGACAGTACTTCTACGAGCAGTACTTC.

This clonotype was found a few times. This chain connects TRBV6-5 to TRBJ2-3; D unclear. The CDR3 is 13 residues long. Germline V gives CDR1 MNHEY, CDR2 SVGAGI. V gave up 5 bases and J gave up 6 bases, with 12 bases separating them. For the CDR3, the DNA is TGTGCCAGCAGTGCCTCCGTTTGGGATACGCAGTATTTT. It is translated as CASSASVWDTQYF.

CDR3 sequence reads: CASSSPAPTHEQYF. The DNA for the CDR3 is TGTGCCAGCAGCTCCCCCGCCCCCACCCACGAGCAGTACTTC. The V and J genes are TRBV7-9 and TRBJ2-7; D not resolved. Trimming took 4 bases from V and 5 from J, leaving 15 bases between them. Looked up from germline, CDR1 is SEHNR and CDR2 is FQNEAQ (reference sequence). The CDR3 consists of 14 residues.

A remark on this clonotype: One junction end does not reproduce the germline sequence, and a read error may be involved. The chain joins TRBV5-1 to TRBJ2-7; unclear D gene. CDR1 SGHRS and CDR2 YFSETQ come from the germline V gene. CDR3 length equals 14 residues. The CDR3 loop is CASSVDQISYEQHF. The DNA of the CDR3 is TGCGCCAGCAGCGTGGATCAGATTTCCTACGAGCAGCACTTC. Filled out from reference TRBV5-1 and TRBJ2-7, the complete variable domain reads KAGVTQTPRYLIKTRGQQVTLSCSPISGHRSVSWYQQTPGQGLQFLFEYFSETQRNKGNFPGRFSGRQFSNSRSEMNVSTLELGDSALYLCASSVDQISYEQHFGPGTRLTVT.

This chain links TRBV6-2 or TRBV6-3 with TRBJ2-1; 11 bases are a match to TRBD2. The ends lost 3 bases at V and 0 bases at J; junction bases unmatched: 10. The CDR3 has 19 amino acids. Per germline, CDR1 MNHEY and CDR2 SVGEGT. The CDR3 DNA sequence: TGTGCCAGCAGTTATCCGGGGGCTAGCGGGAGGAGCTCCTACAATGAGCAGTTCTTC. Translation gives CASSYPGASGRSSYNEQFF.

This chain links TRBV9 with TRBJ2-7, with TRBD2 matching over 10 bases. The CDR3 is 13 amino acids. The V gene end was trimmed by 6 bases and the J gene end by 5 bases; junction bases not matched to a gene: 5. The germline CDR1 and CDR2 sequences are SGDLS and YYNGEE. The CDR3 spells CASISSGSHEQYF. The CDR3 DNA follows: TGTGCCAGCATTTCTAGCGGGAGCCACGAGCAGTACTTC.

V gene TRBV5-1 combines with J gene TRBJ2-1; 11 bases agree with TRBD2. CDR3 size: 17 residues. V dropped 1 base and J dropped 3; count of bases not matched to a gene: 6. Per the germline V gene, CDR1 is SGHRS and CDR2 is YFSETQ. CDR3 sequence (DNA): TGCGCCAGCAGCTTGAATAGACTAGCGGGGCTCTACAATGAGCAGTTCTTC. Its translation is CASSLNRLAGLYNEQFF.

The chain is built from TRBV20-1 and TRBJ2-5, with D perhaps TRBD2 (5 bases). The CDR3 contains 13 residues. With 7 bases removed from V and 0 bases from J, the gap between germline ends came to 12 bases. Germline values: CDR1 DFQATT, CDR2 SNEGSKA (reference sequence). The CDR3 nucleotides are TGCAGTGGTGGTAGCGCCAACCAAGAGACCCAGTACTTC. Amino acids: CSGGSANQETQYF.

This clonotype was seen a few times. The chain employs TRBV3-1 and TRBJ2-5, with D possibly TRBD1 on 5 matching bases. V gave up 7 bases and J gave up 4 bases, with 19 bases separating them. Germline V gene data show CDR1 as LGHDT and CDR2 as YNNKEL (reference sequence). The length of the CDR3 is 15 residues. The DNA of the CDR3 is TGTGCCAGCAAGAAGGGGCAGGGTAAGGGAGAGACCCAGTACTTC. This encodes CASKKGQGKGETQYF.

The genes are TRBV15 and TRBJ2-5, with 12 bases identical to TRBD2. The CDR3 covers 18 residues. J lost 11 bases, V lost 0 bases, and 16 bases had no gene match. Per germline, CDR1 LNHNV and CDR2 YYDKDF (reference sequence). The CDR3 DNA follows: TGTGCCACCAGCAGAGATCTGGCTAGCGGGAGGGCTTACAATGAGCAGTACTTC. Translated, it gives CATSRDLASGRAYNEQYF.

This rearrangement joins TRBV28 to TRBJ2-7; 9 positions match TRBD2. Germline V CDR1 and CDR2: MDHEN, SYDVKM. The ends lost 2 bases at V and 0 bases at J; junction bases unmatched: 5. The CDR3 contains 16 residues. The CDR3 spells CASSLPAGGPSYEQYF. The CDR3 nucleotides are TGTGCCAGCAGTTTACCGGCGGGAGGGCCCTCCTACGAGCAGTACTTC.

V usage is TRBV6-5 and J usage is TRBJ2-1; unclear D gene. The length of the CDR3 is 16 residues. Per the germline V gene, CDR1 is MNHEY and CDR2 is SVGAGI. Deletions cut 4 bases from V and 7 bases from J, with 20 bases between. The CDR3 coding sequence is TGTGCCAGCAGTTTTATGACATTTATAGGTAGGAATGAGCAGTTCTTC. This codes for CASSFMTFIGRNEQFF.